Below, 15 T cell receptor beta chains from the same sample are listed, as sequenced in a study of blood T cell repertoires in COVID-19. Clones were sequenced by immunoSEQ multiplex PCR, and TCRdb holds only the in-frame ones, with some missing. The sample comprises nearly 80,000 clones, around 80% of which are singletons, and around a third rests with the top ten. Source material: peripheral blood. These receptors all stem from a woman in her 70s with acute or convalescent COVID-19.

The rearrangement links TRBV6-5 to TRBJ2-2; no clear D gene. The CDR3 spans 11 residues. Germline CDR1 and CDR2: MNHEY and SVGAGI. V lost 8 bases to trimming and J lost 7 bases, with 8 bases between them. The CDR3 protein is CASPQNGELFF. The CDR3, as DNA: TGTGCCAGCCCACAAAACGGGGAGCTGTTTTTT.

The V and J genes are TRBV28 and TRBJ1-2, with 7 bases aligning to TRBD1. Looked up from germline, CDR1 is MDHEN and CDR2 is SYDVKM. The CDR3 spans 15 residues. V gave up 8 bases and J gave up 4 bases; unmatched junction bases: 13. CDR3 sequence reads: CASAILQGQGYGYTF. Written as DNA, the CDR3 is TGTGCCAGCGCTATACTACAGGGGCAAGGCTATGGCTACACCTTC.

The gene calls are TRBV19 and TRBJ2-5; unclear D gene. The germline gives CDR1 LNHDA, CDR2 SQIVND (reference sequence). The CDR3 is 14 amino acids. Trimming removed 4 bases from V and 0 bases from J, with 9 bases in between. The CDR3 region is CASSKRRDQETQYF. In DNA, the CDR3 is TGTGCCAGTAGTAAACGACGGGACCAAGAGACCCAGTACTTC.

The chain carries TRBV5-4 and TRBJ1-2; possible D gene TRBD1, 6 bases. The CDR3 runs to 12 residues. The V and J ends lost 0 bases and 12 bases respectively, with 12 bases between them. CDR1 SGHNT and CDR2 YYREEE come from the germline V gene (reference sequence). In DNA form, the CDR3 reads TGTGCCAGCAGCTTGGACGTTGGGGGCCACACCTTC. Translation: CASSLDVGGHTF.

This clone was recorded once. This chain links TRBV7-2 with TRBJ2-1; TRBD2 aligns across 10 bases. CDR3 length equals 17 residues. Germline loops: CDR1 SGHTA, CDR2 FQGNSA. Germline trimming cut 2 bases from V and 3 bases from J; bases unmatched to any gene: 7. For the CDR3, the DNA is TGTGCCAGCAGCTTACATTCGCGGACTAGCGGCTACAATGAGCAGTTCTTC. Amino acid sequence: CASSLHSRTSGYNEQFF.

V is TRBV7-2 and J is TRBJ2-7; tentative D call: TRBD1 (7 bases). Germline V gene sequence: CDR1 SGHTA, CDR2 FQGNSA. The CDR3 loop spans 14 amino acids. V was shortened by 6 bases and J by 5 bases, with 17 bases between the two germline ends. This CDR3 reads CASSYRGGPHEQYF. DNA for the CDR3: TGTGCCAGCAGTTACAGGGGAGGTCCGCACGAGCAGTACTTC.

The rearrangement links TRBV2 to TRBJ1-2; D is unresolved. Germline CDR1 and CDR2: SNHLY and FYNNEI. The germline V and J ends were trimmed by 5 bases and 1 base, with 14 bases remaining between them. The length of the CDR3 is 15 residues. The CDR3: CASSPNTQRNYGYTF. The CDR3 DNA sequence: TGTGCCAGCAGTCCAAATACTCAGCGTAACTATGGCTACACCTTC.

The chain carries TRBV28 and TRBJ1-1; D is undetermined. The ends were cut back, 10 bases at V and 6 bases at J, with 12 bases in the middle. The CDR3 runs 11 residues. Germline CDR1 and CDR2: MDHEN and SYDVKM. CDR3 DNA: TGTGCCACACGGGGAGTCGCTGAAGCTTTCTTT. It is translated as CATRGVAEAFF. Full variable domain (missing parts from reference TRBV28 and TRBJ1-1): DVKVTQSSRYLVKRTGEKVFLECVQDMDHENMFWYRQDPGLGLRLIYFSYDVKMKEKGDIPEGYSVSREKKERFSLILESASTNQTSMYLCATRGVAEAFFGQGTRLTVV.

V is TRBV4-1 and J is TRBJ1-2; D gene uncertain. The CDR3 contains 16 residues. V gave up 0 bases and J gave up 8 bases, with 19 bases separating them. The germline V gene has CDR1 MGHRA and CDR2 YSYEKL. The CDR3 sequence is CASSQETSGLAYGYTF. The CDR3, as DNA: TGCGCCAGCAGCCAAGAAACGAGTGGCCTAGCCTACGGCTACACCTTC.

The rearrangement joins TRBV29-1 to TRBJ1-2, with TRBD1 identical over 8 bases. CDR3 length: 13 amino acids. V shed 2 bases and J 8 bases; nucleotides not matched to a gene: 7. Germline V CDR1 and CDR2: SQVTM, ANQGSEA. CDR3 nucleotides: TGCAGCGTTGAACTAGACAGGGGAAGCGGCTACACCTTC. Amino acids: CSVELDRGSGYTF. The full variable domain, rest sourced from reference TRBV29-1 and TRBJ1-2, is SAVISQKPSRDICQRGTSLTIQCQVDSQVTMMFWYRQQPGQSLTLIATANQGSEATYESGFVIDKFPISRPNLTFSTLTVSNMSPEDSSIYLCSVELDRGSGYTFGSGTRLTVV.

This clone was recorded once. The J gene is TRBJ1-2, the V gene TRBV15; 10 bases match TRBD1. CDR3 length: 17 residues. Unmatched junction bases numbered 10, after V lost 1 base and J lost 5 bases. Looked up from germline, CDR1 is LNHNV and CDR2 is YYDKDF (reference sequence). CDR3 DNA: TGTGCCACCAGCAGAGGCCTCGGGACAGGGGATCCTTATGGCTACACCTTC. This translates into CATSRGLGTGDPYGYTF.

The J gene is TRBJ2-3, the V gene TRBV5-1, with 10 bases aligning to TRBD2. CDR1 and CDR2 from the germline V gene are SGHRS and YFSETQ. V dropped 4 bases and J dropped 1; count of bases not matched to a gene: 3. The CDR3 has 15 residues. In DNA, the CDR3 is TGCGCCAGCAGCCGTGGACTAGCGGGCACAGATACGCAGTATTTT. Translating it yields CASSRGLAGTDTQYF.

The chain couples TRBV11-2 to TRBJ1-3; D is possibly TRBD1 (5 bases). CDR1 is SGHAT, CDR2 FQNNGV, per germline. Trimming left V 0 bases short and J 4 bases short, with 7 bases between. The CDR3 covers 14 residues. CDR3 protein: CASSLDSGGNTIYF. CDR3 coding DNA: TGTGCCAGCAGCTTAGATTCAGGGGGAAACACCATATATTTT.

The CDR3 loop is CASSPQREGNTIYF. The CDR3 DNA sequence: TGTGCCAGCTCACCCCAGCGGGAAGGAAACACCATATATTTT. This chain links TRBV18 with TRBJ1-3; D gene unclear. There are 14 residues in the CDR3. CDR1 and CDR2 from the germline V gene are KGHSH and LQKENI. The V end was cut by 3 bases, the J end by 4 bases, with 10 bases between.

With respect to this clone: This CDR3 is also generated by other DNA sequences in the sample. The V and J genes are TRBV5-4 and TRBJ2-5, with D possibly TRBD2 on 6 matching bases. Germline-derived CDR1 and CDR2 are SGHNT and YYREEE (reference sequence). CDR3 size: 13 residues. Trimming left V 2 bases short and J 3 bases short, with 8 bases between. This chain's CDR3 is CASSFTGEETQYF. Here the CDR3 DNA reads TGTGCCAGCAGCTTTACGGGGGAAGAGACCCAGTACTTC.